A single sample is the source of the 9 T cell receptor beta chains below, sequenced in a study of blood T cell repertoires in COVID-19. The table came from immunoSEQ multiplex PCR; TCRdb's copy has only in-frame clones and leaves some out. The sample records about 160,000 clones, under 90% being singletons. Sequencing used PBMCs or T cells enriched from blood (not recorded which). The origin of the receptors is a woman aged 45-59 years who had recovered from COVID-19.

The chain carries TRBV5-1 and TRBJ1-2; D not resolved. Germline CDR1 is SGHRS and CDR2 is YFSETQ. CDR3 length equals 16 residues. V was shortened by 0 bases and J by 2 bases, with 14 bases between the two germline ends. The CDR3 loop reads CASSLALFQQNYGYTF. DNA for the CDR3: TGCGCCAGCAGCTTGGCCCTTTTCCAACAGAACTATGGCTACACCTTC.

The chain uses TRBV19 and TRBJ2-6; TRBD1 agrees at 7 bases. J was trimmed by 0 bases and V by 5 bases; bases with no gene match: 7. The germline V gene encodes CDR1 LNHDA and CDR2 SQIVND (reference sequence). CDR3 length: 17 amino acids. CDR3 sequence: CASSPGQVPSGANVLTF. CDR3 bases: TGTGCCAGTAGTCCCGGACAGGTACCCTCTGGGGCCAACGTCCTGACTTTC.

The genes are TRBV7-2 and TRBJ1-4; TRBD1 aligns across 8 bases. CDR3 length equals 15 residues. The ends lost 1 base at V and 7 bases at J; junction bases unmatched: 5. From germline, CDR1 is SGHTA and CDR2 FQGNSA. This CDR3 is CASSLGGTGGEKLFF. Written as DNA, the CDR3 is TGTGCCAGCAGCTTAGGAGGGACAGGAGGTGAAAAACTGTTTTTT.

The chain is built from TRBV11-2 and TRBJ2-5; no clear D gene. The V gene lost 5 bases and the J gene lost 5 bases, with 9 bases spanning the gap. Germline CDR1 and CDR2: SGHAT and FQNNGV. The CDR3 covers 12 residues. The CDR3 DNA sequence: TGTGCCAGCAGCGTTAGAAGTGAGACCCAGTACTTC. It is translated as CASSVRSETQYF.

V is TRBV6-5 and J is TRBJ1-1; no clear D gene. Germline V gives CDR1 MNHEY, CDR2 SVGAGI. Deletions cut 5 bases from V and 0 bases from J, with 10 bases between. This CDR3 spans 14 amino acids. The CDR3 reads CASSPVRMNTEAFF. The DNA of the CDR3 is TGTGCCAGCAGTCCCGTCCGTATGAACACTGAAGCTTTCTTT.

CDR3 coding DNA: TGTGCCAGTAGTATAGTAATCGGGAGGAGCTCTGGAAACACCATATATTTT. Its protein is CASSIVIGRSSGNTIYF. V usage is TRBV19 and J usage is TRBJ1-3, with unresolved D. Germline-derived CDR1 and CDR2 are LNHDA and SQIVND (reference sequence). The V end lost 1 base, the J end lost 0 bases, and 13 bases lay between the germline ends. The CDR3 is 17 residues long. The full variable domain, with the rest looked up from reference TRBV19 and TRBJ1-3, is DGGITQSPKYLFRKEGQNVTLSCEQNLNHDAMYWYRQDPGQGLRLIYYSQIVNDFQKGDIAEGYSVSREKKESFPLTVTSAQKNPTAFYLCASSIVIGRSSGNTIYFGEGSWLTVV.

This chain joins TRBV7-9 and TRBJ2-1; D gene ambiguous. CDR3 size: 11 residues. V dropped 5 bases and J dropped 10 bases, with 9 bases sitting between them. The germline V gene has CDR1 SEHNR and CDR2 FQNEAQ (reference sequence). The CDR3 DNA reads as TGTGCCAGCAGCGGTCCTAGAGAGCAGTTCTTC. Its translation: CASSGPREQFF.

The rearrangement joins TRBV10-3 to TRBJ1-1; 8 nucleotides match TRBD1. The length of the CDR3 is 13 residues. With V trimmed by 10 bases and J by 1 base, 5 bases remained unmatched. Germline-derived CDR1 and CDR2 are ENHRY and SYGVKD. The CDR3 region has the DNA TGTGCCAGTTGGGACAGGACGAACACTGAAGCTTTCTTT. It codes for CASWDRTNTEAFF.

The chain carries TRBV29-1 and TRBJ1-1; TRBD1 might be the D (5 bases). Germline V lookup: CDR1 SQVTM, CDR2 ANQGSEA. The V end lost 4 bases, the J end lost 2 bases, and 14 bases lay between the germline ends. The CDR3 runs to 14 residues. CDR3 in DNA: TGCAGCGTTGCTCTACAGGCCCTAAACACTGAAGCTTTCTTT. This codes for CSVALQALNTEAFF. The entire variable domain, with the rest obtained from reference TRBV29-1 and TRBJ1-1, is as follows: SAVISQKPSRDICQRGTSLTIQCQVDSQVTMMFWYRQQPGQSLTLIATANQGSEATYESGFVIDKFPISRPNLTFSTLTVSNMSPEDSSIYLCSVALQALNTEAFFGQGTRLTVV.